This TCR beta chain was profiled in a study of yellow fever vaccine responses in identical twins. Concerning this clonotype itself: What it recognizes is unknown.

One entry per CDR3 protein, called by TCRdb with MiXCR from the RT-PCR reads. This table holds about 11,000 distinct CDR3 sequences, 77% found once. The germline CDR1 and CDR2 sequences are SQVTM and ANQGSEA. This CDR3 has 10 amino acids. V lost 7 bases to trimming and J lost 5 bases, with 8 bases between them. Study-wide points: It has been reported that, in twins, the vaccine T cell response seemed partly convergent and partly personalized.

This receptor was identified in a woman younger than 30 who received the yellow fever vaccine. The rearrangement uses TRBV29-1 and TRBJ2-5; D is unclear. The sequencing used T cells from blood (PBMCs), unsorted or a sorted subset (not recorded which), collected before or after yellow fever vaccination (not recorded which). CDR3 in DNA: TGCAGCGCCGTAGTGGAGACCCAGTACTTC. It encodes CSAVVETQYF.